This paragraph reports one T cell receptor (beta chain). As yet, its antigen is unknown. About 90 million PBMCs per unsorted sample were used for genomic DNA. The data were taken from a study of shared clonotypes between healthy human individuals. Study outcomes and limitations: Researchers sampled blood only, noting tissue repertoires likely differ.

Germline V CDR1 and CDR2: MNHEY, SMNVEV (reference sequence). The CDR3 is 14 amino acids. V dropped 4 bases and J dropped 4 bases, with 10 bases sitting between them. The assay was immunoSEQ multiplex PCR, and TCRdb's table has in-frame clones only and misses some. The profile shows some 450,000 clones, approximately 80% of them singletons. The chain is built from TRBV27 and TRBJ1-4; D uncertain. This clonotype was obtained from a woman in her thirties or forties in good health. Some clones in this sample may be carry-over from other donors' samples. The specimen was PBMCs. Written as DNA, the CDR3 is TGTGCCAGCAGTTGGCGTTTGGGTAATGAAAAACTGTTTTTT. It encodes CASSWRLGNEKLFF.